The 2 T cell receptor beta chains below all came from one sample that was sequenced in a study of blood T cell repertoires in COVID-19. Clones were sequenced by immunoSEQ multiplex PCR, and TCRdb holds only the in-frame ones, with some missing. The table lists 250,000 to 300,000 clones, over 70% of them singletons. The sample taken for sequencing was peripheral blood. All receptors derive from a woman aged 70-85 years with COVID-19, enrolled during active disease.

Worth noting for this clone: Relative to the germline gene, one junction end is altered; a read error may explain this. The chain joins TRBV7-3 to TRBJ2-2, with D possibly matching TRBD1 (7 bases). The V gene's germline CDR1 is SGHTA and CDR2 FQGTGA. This CDR3 has 17 amino acids. The CDR3 loop reads CASSSLPRTGGAGELFF. CDR3 coding DNA: TGCGCCAGCAGCTCCCTACCGCGGACAGGAGGGGCCGGGGAGCTGTTTTTT.

The chain joins TRBV28 to TRBJ1-5; D may be TRBD1 (6 bases). V lost 5 bases to trimming and J lost 0 bases, with 17 bases between them. The CDR3 extends over 17 amino acids. Germline V lookup: CDR1 MDHEN, CDR2 SYDVKM. CDR3 region: CASSPWTAPYSNQPQHF. CDR3 bases: TGTGCCAGCAGTCCCTGGACAGCCCCTTATAGCAATCAGCCCCAGCATTTT.